Listed below are T cell receptor beta chains from one sample, sequenced in a study of early T cells in non-severe SARS-CoV-2 infection. One entry per CDR3 protein, called by TCRdb with MiXCR from the 5' RACE reads. Of 50,000 to 70,000 distinct CDR3 sequences in the sample, around 12% were seen once. Material for sequencing was whole blood. The receptors come from an adult who was a healthcare worker with PCR-confirmed SARS-CoV-2 infection or an uninfected control (not recorded which). Each CDR3 is given with its conserved first and last residue. The D gene is left open where the match is weak. Size values are once, few and many counts, or a class for expanded clones, and some rows have none.

V gene,clone size,D gene,J gene,CDR3 DNA,CDR3 protein
TRBV27,-,-,TRBJ2-5,TGTGCCAGCAGCTTAAGAACTGGCAGGGTTGAGACCCAGTACTTC,CASSLRTGRVETQYF
TRBV29-1,few,-,TRBJ1-2,TGCAGCGTTGAGGCGTATGGCTACACCTTC,CSVEAYGYTF
TRBV12-3/TRBV12-4,few,-,TRBJ2-7,TGTGCCAGCAGCCCCGGGACACACTACGAGCAGTACTTC,CASSPGTHYEQYF
TRBV20-1,-,-,TRBJ1-1,TGCAGTGCCCTCCCGACCGGGACTGAAGCTTTCTTT,CSALPTGTEAFF
TRBV3-1,-,TRBD2,TRBJ2-1,TGTGCCAGCAGCCACGCGGGGGGGAGCCACTACAATGAGCAGTTCTTC,CASSHAGGSHYNEQFF
TRBV7-2,many,TRBD1,TRBJ1-2,TGTGCCAGCAGCCAAAGGGGCCCGGGACAGGGTGATGGCTACACCTTC,CASSQRGPGQGDGYTF
TRBV27,-,-,TRBJ2-7,TGTGCCAGCGCCACCGGGCCAAGGTGGAACGAGCAGTACTTC,CASATGPRWNEQYF
TRBV7-2,-,TRBD1,TRBJ2-7,TGTGCCAGCAGCAAAACTGCCCGGGACAGGGGGCCAAGCGAGCAGTACTTC,CASSKTARDRGPSEQYF
TRBV7-6,few,TRBD1,TRBJ1-6,TGTGCCAGCAGCTTGGACAGGGTCCCAAATTCACCCCTCCACTTT,CASSLDRVPNSPLHF
TRBV11-2,many,-,TRBJ2-3,TGTGCCAGCAGCTTATTCTGGACAACCACAGATACGCAGTATTTT,CASSLFWTTTDTQYF
TRBV10-3,-,TRBD2,TRBJ2-1,TGTGCCATCAGTGTGATTAGCGGGGGGCTGAACAATGAGCAGTTCTTC,CAISVISGGLNNEQFF
TRBV12-5,few,-,TRBJ1-6,TGTGCTAGTGGTTTACAGAGCTCCTATAATTCACCCCTCCACTTT,CASGLQSSYNSPLHF
TRBV6-5,few,-,TRBJ1-6,TGTGCCAGCAGCATAAGCGGGACCTATAATTCACCCCTCCACTTT,CASSISGTYNSPLHF
TRBV20-1,-,-,TRBJ2-5,TGCAGTGGCGGAGGGGGAGCCCCAGAGACCCAGTACTTC,CSGGGGAPETQYF
TRBV7-9,-,-,TRBJ2-1,TGTGCCAGCACGGAGGGTTACAATGAGCAGTTCTTC,CASTEGYNEQFF
TRBV5-1,many,-,TRBJ1-1,TGCGCCAGCAGCTTGGTTGCTGGAATGAACACTGAAGCTTTCTTT,CASSLVAGMNTEAFF
TRBV3-1,-,-,TRBJ1-2,TGTGCCAGCAGCCGTAGGGGGTACTATGGCTACACCTTC,CASSRRGYYGYTF
TRBV29-1,-,-,TRBJ2-7,TGCAGCGTTGTCAACGGGGGCGAGCAGTACTTC,CSVVNGGEQYF
TRBV7-9,many,-,TRBJ2-7,TGTGCCAGCAGCCCCCGGGACGGAGGCTTGTACGAGCAGTACTTC,CASSPRDGGLYEQYF
TRBV2,-,TRBD2,TRBJ2-7,TGTGCCAGCCGGCTAGCGGGACTCTACGAGCAGTACTTC,CASRLAGLYEQYF
TRBV7-9,few,-,TRBJ2-3,TGTGCCAGCATTAAACGGTCGTGGGGGACTAGCACAGATACGCAGTATTTT,CASIKRSWGTSTDTQYF
TRBV3-1,many,-,TRBJ2-5,TGTGCCAGCAGCCACGAGGCTTGGGACGCAAGGACCCAGTACTTC,CASSHEAWDARTQYF
TRBV10-3,few,-,TRBJ1-1,TGTGCCATCAGTGAGGGACAAGCTGAAGCTTTCTTT,CAISEGQAEAFF
TRBV12-3/TRBV12-4,few,-,TRBJ1-1,TGTGCCAGCAGTTTGGGAGTGACGATGAACACTGAAGCTTTCTTT,CASSLGVTMNTEAFF
TRBV3-1,many,-,TRBJ2-1,TGTGCCAGCAGCCAAGATCCCCAGTCCTACAATGAGCAGTTCTTC,CASSQDPQSYNEQFF
TRBV30,-,-,TRBJ2-2,TGTGCCTGGAGGGGGGGTATCGGAGCCCCCGGGGAGCTGTTTTTT,CAWRGGIGAPGELFF
TRBV7-8,-,-,TRBJ2-3,TGTGCCAGCAGCTTAGGTCTGGGGGGCTGGGGCACAGATACGCAGTATTTT,CASSLGLGGWGTDTQYF
TRBV6-5,many,TRBD1,TRBJ2-7,TGTGCCAGCAGTTACGGCCCGCAGGGGGCCTACGAGCAGTACTTC,CASSYGPQGAYEQYF
TRBV29-1,-,TRBD1,TRBJ1-3,TGCAGCATTGACAGGGACGACACCATATATTTT,CSIDRDDTIYF
TRBV20-1,-,TRBD2,TRBJ2-7,TGCAGTGTGAGGCGGGGGGCGAACGAGCAGTACTTC,CSVRRGANEQYF
TRBV29-1,few,-,TRBJ1-2,TGCAGCGCGGATACCGGGGAGAACTATGGCTACACCTTC,CSADTGENYGYTF